These T cell receptor beta chains were read from a single sample in a study of cytomegalovirus exposure and HLA in healthy donors. Assay used: immunoSEQ multiplex PCR; TCRdb lists only in-frame clones, some missing. The sample lists about 110,000 clones, approximately 81% occurring once. Sequencing input: PBMCs. These TCRs come from a woman aged 25 to 39 in good health and CMV-seronegative. Each CDR3 is given with its conserved first and last residue. Fields, in order: V gene, clone size, D gene, J gene, CDR3 length, CDR3 DNA, CDR3 protein. A D gene is named only where the DNA matches it firmly. Clone size is shown for a subset of rows, as once, few, many or a class of expanded clone.

V gene: TRBV7-6
clone size: NA
D gene: TRBD1
J gene: TRBJ1-2
CDR3 length: 14
CDR3 DNA: TGTGCCAGCAGCATTGGACAGGGTTTAGCTGGCTACACCTTC
CDR3 protein: CASSIGQGLAGYTF

V gene: TRBV4-3
clone size: NA
D gene: NA
J gene: TRBJ1-2
CDR3 length: 14
CDR3 DNA: TGCGCCAGCAGCCAAGATCGTACGGACAGATCCTACACCTTC
CDR3 protein: CASSQDRTDRSYTF

V gene: TRBV7-8
clone size: NA
D gene: NA
J gene: TRBJ2-2
CDR3 length: 13
CDR3 DNA: TGTGCCAGCAGCTTAGATCTCGGCGGGGAGCTGTTTTTT
CDR3 protein: CASSLDLGGELFF

V gene: TRBV27
clone size: NA
D gene: NA
J gene: TRBJ2-3
CDR3 length: 15
CDR3 DNA: TGTGCCAGCAGTTTCGGTCTTGGGAGCCCAGATACGCAGTATTTT
CDR3 protein: CASSFGLGSPDTQYF

V gene: TRBV7-9
clone size: NA
D gene: NA
J gene: TRBJ2-1
CDR3 length: 15
CDR3 DNA: TGTGCCAGCAGCTCAGGGGCCCCCCGGACCGATGAGCAGTTCTTC
CDR3 protein: CASSSGAPRTDEQFF

V gene: TRBV19
clone size: NA
D gene: NA
J gene: TRBJ2-5
CDR3 length: 14
CDR3 DNA: TGTGCCAGTAGTATAGGTTTGAGGGGGGAGACCCAGTACTTC
CDR3 protein: CASSIGLRGETQYF

V gene: TRBV6-5
clone size: NA
D gene: NA
J gene: TRBJ1-3
CDR3 length: 16
CDR3 DNA: TGTGCCAGCAGTTACCGAGAAGGGGTCTCTGGAAACACCATATATTTT
CDR3 protein: CASSYREGVSGNTIYF

V gene: TRBV11-3
clone size: NA
D gene: NA
J gene: TRBJ2-3
CDR3 length: 15
CDR3 DNA: TGTGCCAGCAGCTTAGGCGGTGCTAGCACAGATACGCAGTATTTT
CDR3 protein: CASSLGGASTDTQYF

V gene: TRBV5-1
clone size: NA
D gene: NA
J gene: TRBJ2-1
CDR3 length: 14
CDR3 DNA: TGCGCCAGCAGCTTGGGGGGACTCCACAATGAGCAGTTCTTC
CDR3 protein: CASSLGGLHNEQFF

V gene: TRBV5-1
clone size: NA
D gene: NA
J gene: TRBJ1-3
CDR3 length: 14
CDR3 DNA: TGCGCCAGCAGCTTCACAGGGACTGGAAACACCATATATTTT
CDR3 protein: CASSFTGTGNTIYF

V gene: TRBV7-2
clone size: NA
D gene: NA
J gene: TRBJ2-1
CDR3 length: 15
CDR3 DNA: TGTGCCAGCAGTCAGATAGCGGACCTCTACAATGAGCAGTTCTTC
CDR3 protein: CASSQIADLYNEQFF

V gene: TRBV19
clone size: once
D gene: NA
J gene: TRBJ1-5
CDR3 length: 13
CDR3 DNA: TGTGCCAGTAAGTTGGGGGGGATTCAGCCCCAGCATTTT
CDR3 protein: CASKLGGIQPQHF

V gene: TRBV5-6
clone size: few
D gene: NA
J gene: TRBJ2-4
CDR3 length: 14
CDR3 DNA: TGTGCCAGCAGCTTGGGAGCGGAGGGAAACATTCAGTACTTC
CDR3 protein: CASSLGAEGNIQYF

V gene: TRBV9
clone size: NA
D gene: TRBD1
J gene: TRBJ1-4
CDR3 length: 15
CDR3 DNA: TGTGCCAGCAGCGCAGGGGGGACAGGGGATGAAAAACTGTTTTTT
CDR3 protein: CASSAGGTGDEKLFF

V gene: TRBV29-1
clone size: NA
D gene: NA
J gene: TRBJ2-7
CDR3 length: 15
CDR3 DNA: TGCAGCGTTGTGGGGGGTTATGCGGCCTCCTACGAGCAGTACTTC
CDR3 protein: CSVVGGYAASYEQYF

V gene: TRBV5-4
clone size: NA
D gene: NA
J gene: TRBJ2-1
CDR3 length: 11
CDR3 DNA: TGTGCCAGCAGCTTGACGGATGAGCAGTTCTTC
CDR3 protein: CASSLTDEQFF

V gene: TRBV6-5
clone size: NA
D gene: NA
J gene: TRBJ2-1
CDR3 length: 14
CDR3 DNA: TGTGCCAGCAGTGGTATAGGGAGTGGGAATGAGCAGTTCTTC
CDR3 protein: CASSGIGSGNEQFF

V gene: TRBV7-6
clone size: NA
D gene: TRBD2
J gene: TRBJ2-2
CDR3 length: 17
CDR3 DNA: TGTGCCAGCAGCTTGACTAGCGGGAGGGGTGACACCGGGGAGCTGTTTTTT
CDR3 protein: CASSLTSGRGDTGELFF

V gene: TRBV19
clone size: NA
D gene: TRBD2
J gene: TRBJ2-1
CDR3 length: 15
CDR3 DNA: TGTGCCAGTAGTATAGATAGGGAGGGTTACAATGAGCAGTTCTTC
CDR3 protein: CASSIDREGYNEQFF

V gene: TRBV11-3
clone size: few
D gene: TRBD2
J gene: TRBJ2-2
CDR3 length: 18
CDR3 DNA: TGTGCCAGCAGCCCAGAGAACTCAGCGGGAGGACGCACCGGGGAGCTGTTTTTT
CDR3 protein: CASSPENSAGGRTGELFF

V gene: TRBV7-3
clone size: NA
D gene: TRBD1
J gene: TRBJ2-1
CDR3 length: 15
CDR3 DNA: TGTGCCAGCAGCCCATGGACAGGGGGCCTTGATGAGCAGTTCTTC
CDR3 protein: CASSPWTGGLDEQFF

V gene: TRBV7-6
clone size: NA
D gene: TRBD1
J gene: TRBJ1-1
CDR3 length: 16
CDR3 DNA: TGTGCCAGCAGCTTTGACAGGGCCGGGGGGAACACTGAAGCTTTCTTT
CDR3 protein: CASSFDRAGGNTEAFF

V gene: TRBV2
clone size: NA
D gene: TRBD2
J gene: TRBJ2-3
CDR3 length: 15
CDR3 DNA: TGTGCCAGCACTGACGCTAGCGGGAGCACAGATACGCAGTATTTT
CDR3 protein: CASTDASGSTDTQYF

V gene: TRBV11-3
clone size: NA
D gene: TRBD1
J gene: TRBJ2-7
CDR3 length: 15
CDR3 DNA: TGTGCCAGCAGCGCCTCCCGGGACAGCTCCTACGAGCAGTACTTC
CDR3 protein: CASSASRDSSYEQYF

V gene: TRBV6-1
clone size: NA
D gene: NA
J gene: TRBJ1-5
CDR3 length: 12
CDR3 DNA: TGTGCCAGCAGTGAGGGAGGACAGCCCCAGCATTTT
CDR3 protein: CASSEGGQPQHF

V gene: TRBV18
clone size: NA
D gene: TRBD2
J gene: TRBJ2-7
CDR3 length: 15
CDR3 DNA: TGTGCCAGCTCACCAGGAAGCGGGGCTAAGGGTGAGCAGTACTTC
CDR3 protein: CASSPGSGAKGEQYF

V gene: TRBV7-3
clone size: NA
D gene: TRBD2
J gene: TRBJ2-1
CDR3 length: 16
CDR3 DNA: TGTGCCAGCAGCCACCCGCGGGAGACTTCCTACAATGAGCAGTTCTTC
CDR3 protein: CASSHPRETSYNEQFF

V gene: TRBV6-1
clone size: NA
D gene: NA
J gene: TRBJ1-3
CDR3 length: 15
CDR3 DNA: TGTGCCAGCAGTGAGCTCCGGGGGTCTGGAAACACCATATATTTT
CDR3 protein: CASSELRGSGNTIYF

V gene: TRBV7-8
clone size: NA
D gene: NA
J gene: TRBJ2-1
CDR3 length: 16
CDR3 DNA: TGTGCCAGCAGCCCGTACAGGACCGGATCCTACAATGAGCAGTTCTTC
CDR3 protein: CASSPYRTGSYNEQFF

V gene: TRBV5-1
clone size: once
D gene: NA
J gene: TRBJ2-1
CDR3 length: 16
CDR3 DNA: TGCGCCAGCAGCTTGGAAGGGGCCCAAAGGGGCAATGAGCAGTTCTTC
CDR3 protein: CASSLEGAQRGNEQFF

V gene: TRBV6-5
clone size: NA
D gene: NA
J gene: TRBJ1-2
CDR3 length: 14
CDR3 DNA: TGTGCCAGCAGTCCCCAAGGGGGAAAATATGGCTACACCTTC
CDR3 protein: CASSPQGGKYGYTF

V gene: TRBV18
clone size: NA
D gene: TRBD1
J gene: TRBJ2-1
CDR3 length: 18
CDR3 DNA: TGTGCCAGCTCAGCTACCCCGGGACAGCAATTCTCCTACAATGAGCAGTTCTTC
CDR3 protein: CASSATPGQQFSYNEQFF

V gene: TRBV14
clone size: NA
D gene: TRBD1
J gene: TRBJ2-7
CDR3 length: 15
CDR3 DNA: TGTGCCAGCAGCCAAGAGGACAGGCAACCCTACGAGCAGTACTTC
CDR3 protein: CASSQEDRQPYEQYF

V gene: TRBV27
clone size: NA
D gene: TRBD2
J gene: TRBJ2-1
CDR3 length: 15
CDR3 DNA: TGTGCCAGCAGCCCTGGCGCGGGAGCCTACAATGAGCAGTTCTTC
CDR3 protein: CASSPGAGAYNEQFF

V gene: TRBV6-5
clone size: NA
D gene: TRBD2
J gene: TRBJ2-5
CDR3 length: 16
CDR3 DNA: TGTGCCAGCAGTTACTGGGGACTAGCGGGAGAAGAGACCCAGTACTTC
CDR3 protein: CASSYWGLAGEETQYF

V gene: TRBV5-5
clone size: NA
D gene: TRBD1
J gene: TRBJ2-7
CDR3 length: 13
CDR3 DNA: TGCGCCAGCAGCTTCGGGACAGTCTACGAGCAGTACTTC
CDR3 protein: CASSFGTVYEQYF

V gene: TRBV30
clone size: NA
D gene: NA
J gene: TRBJ2-5
CDR3 length: 13
CDR3 DNA: TGTGCCTGGAGTGTACGCCAGCAAGAGACCCAGTACTTC
CDR3 protein: CAWSVRQQETQYF

V gene: TRBV2
clone size: NA
D gene: TRBD2
J gene: TRBJ2-1
CDR3 length: 14
CDR3 DNA: TGTGCCGGTGGGAGCGGGAGGCCTGACAATGAGCAGTTCTTC
CDR3 protein: CAGGSGRPDNEQFF

V gene: TRBV7-3
clone size: NA
D gene: TRBD2
J gene: TRBJ2-1
CDR3 length: 17
CDR3 DNA: TGTGCCAGCAGCCCCACCGGGATAGCGGGGGACTACAATGAGCAGTTCTTC
CDR3 protein: CASSPTGIAGDYNEQFF

V gene: TRBV7-3
clone size: NA
D gene: TRBD2
J gene: TRBJ2-2
CDR3 length: 15
CDR3 DNA: TGTGCCAGCAGCTTAAGGACTAGCGGGAGCGGGGAGCTGTTTTTT
CDR3 protein: CASSLRTSGSGELFF

V gene: TRBV4-3
clone size: NA
D gene: TRBD2
J gene: TRBJ2-2
CDR3 length: 17
CDR3 DNA: TGCGCCAGCAGCCAAGACGCGGGAGGAGGGAACACCGGGGAGCTGTTTTTT
CDR3 protein: CASSQDAGGGNTGELFF

V gene: TRBV27
clone size: NA
D gene: TRBD2
J gene: TRBJ2-7
CDR3 length: 15
CDR3 DNA: TGTGCCAGCAGTTTTAGCGGGAGGTGGTCCTACGAGCAGTACTTC
CDR3 protein: CASSFSGRWSYEQYF